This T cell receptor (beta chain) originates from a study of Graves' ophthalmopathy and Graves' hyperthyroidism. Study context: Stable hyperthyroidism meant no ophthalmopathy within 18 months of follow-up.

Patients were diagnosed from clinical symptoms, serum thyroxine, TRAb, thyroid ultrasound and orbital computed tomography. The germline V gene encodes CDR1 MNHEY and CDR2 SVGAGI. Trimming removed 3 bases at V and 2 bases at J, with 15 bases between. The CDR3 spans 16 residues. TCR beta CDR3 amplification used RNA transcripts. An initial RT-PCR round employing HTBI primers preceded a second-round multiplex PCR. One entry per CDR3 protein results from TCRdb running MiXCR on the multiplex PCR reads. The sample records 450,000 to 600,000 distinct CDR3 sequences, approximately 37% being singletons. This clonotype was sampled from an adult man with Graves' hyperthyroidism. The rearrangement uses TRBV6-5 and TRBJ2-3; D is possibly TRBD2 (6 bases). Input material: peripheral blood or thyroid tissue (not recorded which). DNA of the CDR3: TGTGCCAGCAGTTATCGGGGGATGGGGCTCACAGATACGCAGTATTTT. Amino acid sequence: CASSYRGMGLTDTQYF.